This T cell receptor beta chain originates from a study of blood T cell repertoires in COVID-19. The overall study: Collection of acute and convalescent COVID-19 samples took place in the United States, Italy and Spain. The analysed material was cDNA or gDNA that came from T cells, B-cell-depleted T cells, or PBMCs.

This clone was counted at least ten times. The CDR3 has 16 amino acids. Germline V lookup: CDR1 MNHNS, CDR2 SASEGT. Trimming cost V 4 bases and J 1 base, with 16 bases left between them. Per the authors' pipeline: Reference gene primer amplification in the assay estimated nucleated cell counts. Using immunoSEQ multiplex PCR, the repertoire was profiled, and TCRdb retains in-frame clones only, with some absent. That table is the source of V, J and clone size, and D and trimming were worked out from the DNA. The sample shows over 200,000 clones, around 83% of them seen only once. The gene calls are TRBV6-1 and TRBJ1-1, with D possibly matching TRBD1 (5 bases). This receptor was obtained from a woman in her forties or fifties with acute or convalescent COVID-19. Sample: peripheral blood. CDR3 sequence: CASSVIGAGENTEAFF. In nucleotides, the CDR3 is TGTGCCAGCAGTGTGATCGGCGCGGGGGAGAACACTGAAGCTTTCTTT.